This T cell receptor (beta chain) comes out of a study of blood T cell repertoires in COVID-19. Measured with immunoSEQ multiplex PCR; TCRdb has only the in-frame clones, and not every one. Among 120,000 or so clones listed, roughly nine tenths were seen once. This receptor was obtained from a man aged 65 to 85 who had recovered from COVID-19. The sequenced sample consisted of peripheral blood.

CDR3 nucleotide sequence: TGTGCCAGCAGCTTCAAGGGGGCAGAGGAGCAGTACTTC. Translated: CASSFKGAEEQYF. The gene calls are TRBV5-6 and TRBJ2-7, with 7 bases aligning to TRBD1. With 2 bases clipped from V and 7 bases from J, the junction kept 6 bases outside the gene matches. The CDR3 spans 13 residues. Germline CDR1 SGHDT, CDR2 YYEEEE. Based on the CDR3 plus reference TRBV5-6 and TRBJ2-7, the full variable domain is DAGVTQSPTHLIKTRGQQVTLRCSPKSGHDTVSWYQQALGQGPQFIFQYYEEEERQRGNFPDRFSGHQFPNYSSELNVNALLLGDSALYLCASSFKGAEEQYFGPGTRLTVT.